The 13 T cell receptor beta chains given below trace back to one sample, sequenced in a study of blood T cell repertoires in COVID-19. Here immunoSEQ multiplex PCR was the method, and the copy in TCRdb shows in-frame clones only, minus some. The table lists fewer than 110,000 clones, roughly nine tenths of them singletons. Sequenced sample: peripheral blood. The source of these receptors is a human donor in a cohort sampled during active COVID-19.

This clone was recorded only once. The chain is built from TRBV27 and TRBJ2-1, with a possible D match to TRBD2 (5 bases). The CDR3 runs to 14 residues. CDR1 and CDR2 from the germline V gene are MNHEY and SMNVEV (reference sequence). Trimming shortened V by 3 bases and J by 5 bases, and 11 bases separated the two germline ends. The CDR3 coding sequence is TGTGCCAGCAGTTTGTTCGGGGTGGACAATGAGCAGTTCTTC. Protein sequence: CASSLFGVDNEQFF.

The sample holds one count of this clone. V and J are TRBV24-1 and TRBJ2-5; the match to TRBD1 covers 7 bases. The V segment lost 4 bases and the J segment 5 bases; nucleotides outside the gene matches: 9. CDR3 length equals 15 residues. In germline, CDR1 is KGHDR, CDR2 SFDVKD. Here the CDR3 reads CATSDPALGGETQYF. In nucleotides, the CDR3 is TGTGCCACCAGTGACCCTGCGCTAGGGGGCGAGACCCAGTACTTC.

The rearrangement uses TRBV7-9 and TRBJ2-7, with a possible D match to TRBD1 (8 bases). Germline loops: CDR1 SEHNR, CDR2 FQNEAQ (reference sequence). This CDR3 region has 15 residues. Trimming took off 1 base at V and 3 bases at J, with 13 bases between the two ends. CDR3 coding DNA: TGTGCCAGCAGCTTAGTCAACAGGGGGGGCTACGAGCAGTACTTC. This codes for CASSLVNRGGYEQYF. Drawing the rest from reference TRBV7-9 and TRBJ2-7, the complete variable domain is DTGVSQNPRHKITKRGQNVTFRCDPISEHNRLYWYRQTLGQGPEFLTYFQNEAQLEKSRLLSDRFSAERPKGSFSTLEIQRTEQGDSAMYLCASSLVNRGGYEQYFGPGTRLTVT.

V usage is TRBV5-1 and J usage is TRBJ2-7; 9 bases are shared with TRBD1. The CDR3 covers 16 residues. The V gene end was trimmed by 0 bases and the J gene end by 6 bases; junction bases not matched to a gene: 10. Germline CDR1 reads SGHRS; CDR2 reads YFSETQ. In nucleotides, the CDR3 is TGCGCCAGCAGCTTGGGAGCCCGGACAGGGGTAGGCGAGCAGTACTTC. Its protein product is CASSLGARTGVGEQYF.

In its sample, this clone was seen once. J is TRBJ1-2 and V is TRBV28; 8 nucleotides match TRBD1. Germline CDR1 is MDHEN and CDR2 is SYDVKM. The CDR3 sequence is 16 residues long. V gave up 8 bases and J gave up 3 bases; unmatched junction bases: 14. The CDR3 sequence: CASDLRDRPHYYGYTF. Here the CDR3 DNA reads TGTGCCAGCGATTTACGGGACAGGCCTCACTACTATGGCTACACCTTC.

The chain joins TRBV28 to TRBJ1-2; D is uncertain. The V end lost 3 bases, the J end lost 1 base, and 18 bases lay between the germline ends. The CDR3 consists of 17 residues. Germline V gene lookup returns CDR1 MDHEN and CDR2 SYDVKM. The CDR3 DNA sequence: TGTGCCAGCAGTTTGGTTCTTTACTCTGACAATAACTATGGCTACACCTTC. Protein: CASSLVLYSDNNYGYTF.

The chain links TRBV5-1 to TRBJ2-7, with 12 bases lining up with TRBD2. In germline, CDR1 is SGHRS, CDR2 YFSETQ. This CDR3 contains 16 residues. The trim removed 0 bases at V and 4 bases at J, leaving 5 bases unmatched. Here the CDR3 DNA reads TGCGCCAGCAGCTTGGATCCCCTAGCGGGAGGGTACGAGCAGTACTTC. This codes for CASSLDPLAGGYEQYF.

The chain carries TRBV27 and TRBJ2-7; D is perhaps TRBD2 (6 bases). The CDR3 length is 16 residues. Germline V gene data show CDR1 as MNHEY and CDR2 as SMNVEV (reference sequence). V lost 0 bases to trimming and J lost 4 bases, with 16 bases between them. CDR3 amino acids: CASSLSLGGVGYEQYF. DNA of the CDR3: TGTGCCAGCAGTTTATCATTGGGGGGAGTAGGTTACGAGCAGTACTTC.

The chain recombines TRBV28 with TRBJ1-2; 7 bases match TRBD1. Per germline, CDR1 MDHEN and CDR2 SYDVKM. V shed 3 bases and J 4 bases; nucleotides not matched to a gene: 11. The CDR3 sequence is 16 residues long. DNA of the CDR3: TGTGCCAGCAGTTTCCAAAGGTCAGGGGGAAGCTATGGCTACACCTTC. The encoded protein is CASSFQRSGGSYGYTF.

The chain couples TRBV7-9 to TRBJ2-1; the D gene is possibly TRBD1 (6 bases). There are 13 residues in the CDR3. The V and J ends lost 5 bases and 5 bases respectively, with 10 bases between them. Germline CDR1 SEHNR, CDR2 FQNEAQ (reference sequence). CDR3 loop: CASSPGQHNEQFF. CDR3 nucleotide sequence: TGTGCCAGCAGCCCCGGACAGCACAATGAGCAGTTCTTC.

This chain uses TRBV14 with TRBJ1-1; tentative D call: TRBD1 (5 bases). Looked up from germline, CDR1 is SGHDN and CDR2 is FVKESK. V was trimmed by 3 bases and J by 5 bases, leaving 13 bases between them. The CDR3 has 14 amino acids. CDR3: CASSHSGGGTEAFF. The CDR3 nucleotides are TGTGCCAGCAGCCACTCGGGGGGAGGTACTGAAGCTTTCTTT.

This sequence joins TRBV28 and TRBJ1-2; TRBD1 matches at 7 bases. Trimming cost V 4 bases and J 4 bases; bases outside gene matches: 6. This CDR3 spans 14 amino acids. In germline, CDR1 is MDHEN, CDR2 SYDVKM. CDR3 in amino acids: CASSSTGEAYGYTF. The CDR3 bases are TGTGCCAGCAGTTCTACAGGGGAGGCCTATGGCTACACCTTC.

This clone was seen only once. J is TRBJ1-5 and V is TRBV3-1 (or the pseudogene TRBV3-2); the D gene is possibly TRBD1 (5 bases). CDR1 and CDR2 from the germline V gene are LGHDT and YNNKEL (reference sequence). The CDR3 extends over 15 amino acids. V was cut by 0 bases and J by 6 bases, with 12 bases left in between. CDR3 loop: CASSQDRAWSQPQHF. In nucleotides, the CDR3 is TGTGCCAGCAGCCAAGACAGGGCTTGGTCTCAGCCCCAGCATTTT.